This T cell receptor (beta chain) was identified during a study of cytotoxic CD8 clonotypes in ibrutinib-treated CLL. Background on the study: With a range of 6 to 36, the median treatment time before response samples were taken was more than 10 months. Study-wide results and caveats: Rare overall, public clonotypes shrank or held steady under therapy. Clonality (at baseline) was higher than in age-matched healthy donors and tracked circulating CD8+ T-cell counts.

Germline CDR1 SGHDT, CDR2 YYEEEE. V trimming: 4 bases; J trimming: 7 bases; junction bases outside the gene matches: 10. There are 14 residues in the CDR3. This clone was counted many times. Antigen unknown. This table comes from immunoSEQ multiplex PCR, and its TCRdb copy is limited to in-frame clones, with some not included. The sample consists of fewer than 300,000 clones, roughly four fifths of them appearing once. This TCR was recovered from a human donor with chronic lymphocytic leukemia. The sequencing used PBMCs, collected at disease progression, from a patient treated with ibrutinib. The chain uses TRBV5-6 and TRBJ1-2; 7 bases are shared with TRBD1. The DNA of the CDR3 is TGTGCCAGCAGCCTGGGACAGCGCGGGGCTGGCTACACCTTC. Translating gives CASSLGQRGAGYTF. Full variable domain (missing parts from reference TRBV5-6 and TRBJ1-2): DAGVTQSPTHLIKTRGQQVTLRCSPKSGHDTVSWYQQALGQGPQFIFQYYEEEERQRGNFPDRFSGHQFPNYSSELNVNALLLGDSALYLCASSLGQRGAGYTFGSGTRLTVV.